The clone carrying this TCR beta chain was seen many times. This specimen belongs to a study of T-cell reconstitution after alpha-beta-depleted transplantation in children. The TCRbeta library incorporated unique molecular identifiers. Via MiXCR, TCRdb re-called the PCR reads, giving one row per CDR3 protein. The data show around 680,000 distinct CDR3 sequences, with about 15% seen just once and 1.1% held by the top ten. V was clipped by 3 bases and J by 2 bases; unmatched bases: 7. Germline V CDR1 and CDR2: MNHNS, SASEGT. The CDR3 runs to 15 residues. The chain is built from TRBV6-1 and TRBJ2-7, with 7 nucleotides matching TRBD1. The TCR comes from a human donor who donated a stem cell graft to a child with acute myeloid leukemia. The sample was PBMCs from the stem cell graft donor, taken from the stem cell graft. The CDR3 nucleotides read TGTGCCAGCAGTGACCCGGGACAGTTGACCTACGAGCAGTACGTC. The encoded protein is CASSDPGQLTYEQYV.